These 24 T cell receptor beta chains share one sample of origin, sequenced in a study of read filtering for tumor transcriptome and immune sequencing. This library used roughly 400 ng RNA and molecular barcoded adaptors spanning alpha/delta and beta/gamma chains. TCRdb re-called the reads through MiXCR, storing one row per CDR3 protein. The repertoire includes about 57,000 distinct CDR3 sequences, around 13% of them detected once, and about 42% sits in the top ten. Sequenced input: a population of CD138-negative cells sorted from bone marrow. These receptors were taken from a donor over 35 with multiple myeloma.

This clonotype was recorded a few times. Possible read error: a much larger clone is one base away. Here the CDR3 reads CASSFTDTQYF. The DNA of the CDR3 is TGTGCCAGCAGCTTCACAGATACGCAGTATTTT. The chain joins TRBV9 to TRBJ2-3; D is ambiguous. Trimming took 4 bases from V and 2 from J, leaving 2 bases between them. This CDR3 is built from 11 residues. Germline V gene lookup returns CDR1 SGDLS and CDR2 YYNGEE.

This clonotype came up many times. The chain employs TRBV3-1 and TRBJ1-1; perhaps TRBD1 as D (6 bases). Trimming removed 4 bases at V and 3 bases at J, with 9 bases between. CDR1 LGHDT and CDR2 YNNKEL come from the germline V gene (reference sequence). This CDR3 comprises 13 residues. CDR3 in DNA: TGTGCCAGCAGCCGGACAGAGTACACTGAAGCTTTCTTT. Protein product: CASSRTEYTEAFF.

Many counts were recorded for this clonotype. This sequence joins TRBV5-1 and TRBJ1-1, with unresolved D. Germline loops: CDR1 SGHRS, CDR2 YFSETQ. The CDR3 runs 14 residues. V was shortened by 0 bases and J by 3 bases, with 9 bases between the two germline ends. CDR3 DNA sequence: TGCGCCAGCAGCTTGGGGTCGGCTGACACTGAAGCTTTCTTT. Residues: CASSLGSADTEAFF.

In this sample, this clonotype turned up a few times. The V call is TRBV30, the J call TRBJ1-5; the match to TRBD1 covers 8 bases. The V gene's germline CDR1 is GTSNPN and CDR2 SVGIG (reference sequence). The CDR3 covers 12 residues. V trimming: 5 bases; J trimming: 6 bases; junction bases outside the gene matches: 3. The CDR3 spells CAWAGGGQPQHF. For the CDR3, the DNA is TGTGCCTGGGCAGGGGGCGGTCAGCCCCAGCATTTT.

This clonotype appeared a few times. This clone may be a read error of a much larger clone one base away. The chain combines TRBV7-9 with TRBJ2-3; TRBD1 might be the D (5 bases). The CDR3 covers 12 residues. The germline V gene has CDR1 SEHNR and CDR2 FQNEAQ (reference sequence). V shed 1 base and J shed 8 bases, with 7 bases lying between them. CDR3: CASSLEQGTQYF. CDR3 in DNA: TGTGCCAGCAGCTTAGAGCAGGGTACGCAGTATTTT.

The chain joins TRBV7-3 to TRBJ1-2, with D perhaps TRBD1 (6 bases). Germline CDR1 and CDR2: SGHTA and FQGTGA. Trimming removed 5 bases at V and 8 bases at J, with 27 bases between. The CDR3 spans 17 residues. This CDR3 reads CASSPRGAILGEGGYTF. The CDR3 DNA follows: TGTGCCAGCAGCCCCCGGGGGGCTATATTGGGGGAAGGAGGCTACACCTTC. The variable domain in full, with the rest retrieved from reference TRBV7-3 and TRBJ1-2, is GAGVSQTPSNKVTEKGKYVELRCDPISGHTALYWYRQSLGQGPEFLIYFQGTGAADDSGLPNDRFFAVRPEGSVSTLKIQRTERGDSAVYLCASSPRGAILGEGGYTFGSGTRLTVV.

This clonotype was counted many times. This chain uses TRBV7-2 with TRBJ2-4, with TRBD2 matching over 8 bases. The CDR3 spans 13 residues. After removal of 7 bases from V and 5 bases from J, the junction contained 4 bases not matched to a gene. Germline-derived CDR1 and CDR2 are SGHTA and FQGNSA. The chain's CDR3 is CASKAGDQNIQYF. DNA of the CDR3: TGTGCCAGCAAAGCGGGAGATCAAAACATTCAGTACTTC. Supplemented by reference TRBV7-2 and TRBJ2-4, the full variable domain reads GAGVSQSPSNKVTEKGKDVELRCDPISGHTALYWYRQSLGQGLEFLIYFQGNSAPDKSGLPSDRFSAERTGGSVSTLTIQRTQQEDSAVYLCASKAGDQNIQYFGAGTRLSVL.

The chain carries TRBV2 and TRBJ2-2; no clear D. V shed 4 bases and J shed 2 bases, with 11 bases lying between them. The CDR3 consists of 15 residues. In germline, CDR1 is SNHLY, CDR2 FYNNEI. The CDR3 loop reads CASSVSARNTGELFF. The CDR3 DNA is TGTGCCAGCAGTGTCTCGGCGAGAAACACCGGGGAGCTGTTTTTT.

This clonotype was counted ten times or more. CDR3 region: CASSPLAGGLSYNEQFF. The CDR3 region has the DNA TGTGCCAGCTCGCCCCTAGCGGGAGGACTAAGCTACAATGAGCAGTTCTTC. The chain uses TRBV18 and TRBJ2-1; 11 positions agree with TRBD2. Looked up from germline, CDR1 is KGHSH and CDR2 is LQKENI. The CDR3 has 17 amino acids. V lost 6 bases and J lost 3; bases outside the gene matches: 10. The entire variable domain, with the rest obtained from reference TRBV18 and TRBJ2-1, is as follows: NAGVMQNPRHLVRRRGQEARLRCSPMKGHSHVYWYRQLPEEGLKFMVYLQKENIIDESGMPKERFSAEFPKEGPSILRIQQVVRGDSAAYFCASSPLAGGLSYNEQFFGPGTRLTVL.

This clonotype is a singleton in its sample. A much more abundant neighbour one base away suggests this may be a read error. The chain joins TRBV18 to TRBJ2-7, with 11 positions matching TRBD2. Per germline, CDR1 KGHSH and CDR2 LQKENI. V shed 5 bases, J shed 3 bases, and the junction held 6 bases outside the gene matches. This CDR3 is built from 15 residues. The CDR3 sequence: CASSSKGTSGYEQYF. CDR3 bases: TGTGCCAGCTCATCGAAAGGGACTAGCGGCTACGAGCAGTACTTC.

The table lists this clonotype with many counts. The chain employs TRBV29-1 and TRBJ1-2; 7 bases align to TRBD1. Trimming at V came to 5 bases and at J to 0 bases, leaving 9 bases not matched to a gene. The CDR3 is 15 residues long. Germline values: CDR1 SQVTM, CDR2 ANQGSEA. The chain's CDR3 is CSVPNQQGPNYGYTF. In DNA, the CDR3 is TGCAGCGTTCCCAACCAACAGGGGCCTAACTATGGCTACACCTTC.

The gene calls are TRBV9 and TRBJ1-1; D might be TRBD1 (5 bases). Trimming stripped 0 bases from V and 0 bases from J, with 12 bases between. Germline assignment: CDR1 SGDLS and CDR2 YYNGEE. The CDR3 runs to 16 residues. In DNA form, the CDR3 reads TGTGCCAGCAGCGTAGACGGGGGAGGAATGAACACTGAAGCTTTCTTT. Its protein is CASSVDGGGMNTEAFF. Looking up the rest from reference TRBV9 and TRBJ1-1 gives the full variable domain: DSGVTQTPKHLITATGQRVTLRCSPRSGDLSVYWYQQSLDQGLQFLIQYYNGEERAKGNILERFSAQQFPDLHSELNLSSLELGDSALYFCASSVDGGGMNTEAFFGQGTRLTVV.

As concerns this clonotype: Germline is not matched at one junction end, which may reflect a read error. This chain uses TRBV7-9 with TRBJ2-1, with D tentatively TRBD2 (5 bases). Germline V gives CDR1 SEHNR, CDR2 FQNEAQ (reference sequence). CDR3 size: 12 residues. CDR3 sequence reads: CASSLGGYERFF. The CDR3 DNA follows: TGTGCCAGCAGCTTAGGAGGGTACGAGCGGTTCTTC.

Concerning this clonotype itself: A read error is possible here, since a much larger clone lies one base away. The CDR3 DNA reads as TGCAGCGTTCGGTGGGGGGGTGGAAACGAGCAGTACTTC. Its protein product is CSVRWGGGNEQYF. The V and J genes are TRBV29-1 and TRBJ2-7; 7 bases are shared with TRBD2. CDR1 and CDR2 (germline): SQVTM, ANQGSEA. V lost 5 bases to trimming and J lost 5 bases; unmatched junction nucleotides: 9. CDR3 length equals 13 residues.

This clonotype was seen repeatedly, ten times or more. The rearrangement links TRBV7-3 to TRBJ2-1, with TRBD2 matching 7 bases. This CDR3 contains 14 residues. J was trimmed by 10 bases and V by 3 bases; bases with no gene match: 9. Germline V CDR1 and CDR2: SGHTA, FQGTGA. CDR3 nucleotides: TGTGCCAGCAGCTTTCGTGCGGGAGAGTCGGAGCAGTTCTTC. The encoded protein is CASSFRAGESEQFF. Variable domain in full (rest from reference TRBV7-3 and TRBJ2-1): GAGVSQTPSNKVTEKGKYVELRCDPISGHTALYWYRQSLGQGPEFLIYFQGTGAADDSGLPNDRFFAVRPEGSVSTLKIQRTERGDSAVYLCASSFRAGESEQFFGPGTRLTVL.

This clonotype has a count of ten or more. The chain employs TRBV7-2 and TRBJ1-1, with D unclear. The CDR3 extends over 14 amino acids. The germline V gene has CDR1 SGHTA and CDR2 FQGNSA. With 2 bases removed from V and 7 bases from J, the gap between germline ends came to 14 bases. The CDR3 protein is CASSLFKEVGEAFF. The CDR3 nucleotides are TGTGCCAGCAGCTTATTTAAGGAAGTGGGTGAAGCTTTCTTT.

The rearrangement links TRBV11-2 to TRBJ2-7; 9 bases are a match to TRBD1. Per germline, CDR1 SGHAT and CDR2 FQNNGV. V was pared by 8 bases and J by 2 bases, with 10 bases of the junction left unmatched. CDR3 length: 15 residues. The CDR3 region has the DNA TGTGCCAGCGGCTCCCCGGACAGGGGAACCTACGAGCAGTACTTC. Translating it yields CASGSPDRGTYEQYF.

Only a few counts were recorded for this clonotype. The rearrangement joins TRBV12-3 or TRBV12-4 to TRBJ2-5, with 10 bases aligning to TRBD1. V gave up 5 bases and J gave up 4 bases; unmatched junction bases: 4. This CDR3 region has 14 residues. The CDR3 spells CASSPGQGTETQYF. The CDR3 nucleotides read TGTGCCAGCAGTCCGGGACAGGGGACAGAGACCCAGTACTTC.

At least ten counts were recorded for this clonotype. V usage is TRBV7-3 and J usage is TRBJ2-1; 8 nucleotides match TRBD1. The V gene's germline CDR1 is SGHTA and CDR2 FQGTGA. J was trimmed by 2 bases and V by 6 bases; bases with no gene match: 9. CDR3 length: 16 amino acids. This CDR3 is CASRSFRTGPYNEQFF. In DNA, the CDR3 is TGTGCCAGCAGATCCTTTCGGACAGGGCCCTACAATGAGCAGTTCTTC.

As for this clonotype: A much larger clone differs from this one at a single base, so this may be a read error. This chain links TRBV7-9 with TRBJ1-1, with no clear D. Germline V CDR1 and CDR2: SEHNR, FQNEAQ (reference sequence). The CDR3 contains 12 residues. V lost 7 bases and J lost 7, with 13 bases in between. The CDR3 here is CASTPTFDEAFF. The CDR3 DNA sequence: TGTGCCAGCACCCCTACTTTCGATGAAGCTTTCTTT.

This clonotype was picked up many times. This chain connects TRBV3-1 to TRBJ2-1; D ambiguous. There are 13 residues in the CDR3. In germline, CDR1 is LGHDT, CDR2 YNNKEL (reference sequence). The V end was cut by 1 base, the J end by 8 bases, with 9 bases between. The CDR3 DNA is TGTGCCAGCAGCCAAGTATGGACGGATGAGCAGTTCTTC. Its translation is CASSQVWTDEQFF.

Note on this clonotype: No conserved phenylalanine or tryptophan ends this CDR3, so it is likely a read error. The V call is TRBV28, the J call TRBJ2-4; no clear D gene. The CDR3 totals 13 residues. CDR1 is MDHEN, CDR2 SYDVKM, per germline. The CDR3: CASRAPNENTQYL. CDR3 bases: TGTGCCAGCAGAGCCCCCAACGAAAACACTCAGTACCTC.

This clonotype was detected many times. V usage is TRBV7-2 and J usage is TRBJ2-5, with D perhaps matching TRBD2 (5 bases). Germline CDR1 SGHTA, CDR2 FQGNSA. V gave up 2 bases and J gave up 1 base, with 8 bases separating them. The CDR3 is 14 amino acids. CDR3 nucleotide sequence: TGTGCCAGCAGCTTAATGCGGGCCCAAGAGACCCAGTACTTC. This translates into CASSLMRAQETQYF.

This clonotype was detected a few times. Just one base apart from a much larger clone, this may be a read error. The chain joins TRBV5-1 to TRBJ2-6; 7 positions agree with TRBD1. In germline, CDR1 is SGHRS, CDR2 YFSETQ. The CDR3 runs to 17 residues. CDR3 nucleotides: TGCGCCAGCAGCCCCTGGACAGGTGGCGTTGGGGCCAACGTCCTGGTTTTC. It yields the protein CASSPWTGGVGANVLVF.